Listed below are T cell receptor beta chains from one sample, sequenced in a study of T cell clonotyping in hematopoietic cell transplantation. Here immunoSEQ multiplex PCR was the method, and the copy in TCRdb shows in-frame clones only, minus some. The sample records under 9,500 clones, around 79% being singletons. The source was peripheral blood mononuclear cells, collected 180 days after allogeneic stem cell transplant. The receptors originated from a female patient aged 45 to 65 who had an allogeneic stem cell transplant from a related donor, so the T cells may come from the graft donor. Some clones in this sample may be carry-over from other donors' samples. The CDR3 runs from the conserved cysteine through the conserved F or W. The order of the fields is J gene, D gene, V gene, clone size, CDR3 protein, CDR3 DNA. The D gene is left open where the match is weak. The size of a clone is reported for some rows only, either as once, few or many, or as a class for expanded clones.

J: TRBJ1-1; D: NA; V: TRBV7-6; size: NA; CDR3: CASSLTGGGDTEAFF; DNA: TGTGCCAGCAGCCTCACGGGGGGAGGCGACACTGAAGCTTTCTTT
J: TRBJ2-7; D: NA; V: TRBV4-3; size: NA; CDR3: CASSQEVRVLSYEQYF; DNA: TGCGCCAGCAGCCAAGAGGTCAGGGTACTCTCCTACGAGCAGTACTTC
J: TRBJ2-3; D: TRBD2; V: TRBV28; size: NA; CDR3: CASRSAGTSGGYTQYF; DNA: TGTGCCAGCAGGTCCGCCGGGACTAGCGGGGGGTACACGCAGTATTTT
J: TRBJ1-5; D: NA; V: TRBV7-9; size: NA; CDR3: CASSRDISNQPQHF; DNA: TGTGCCAGCAGTCGCGACATTAGCAATCAGCCCCAGCATTTT
J: TRBJ2-7; D: NA; V: TRBV5-4; size: few; CDR3: CASSFLDRSYEQYF; DNA: TGTGCCAGCAGCTTCTTGGACAGATCCTACGAGCAGTACTTC
J: TRBJ1-6; D: TRBD1; V: TRBV7-8; size: few; CDR3: CASSYRDRELGSPLHF; DNA: TGTGCCAGCAGCTACCGGGACAGGGAGTTAGGTTCACCCCTCCACTTT
J: TRBJ2-5; D: NA; V: TRBV27; size: NA; CDR3: CASSLGGTNQLATQYF; DNA: TGTGCCAGCAGTTTAGGGGGGACCAATCAACTCGCGACCCAGTACTTC
J: TRBJ1-1; D: NA; V: TRBV9; size: NA; CDR3: CASSVGAWLNTEAFF; DNA: TGTGCCAGCAGCGTAGGTGCCTGGCTGAACACTGAAGCTTTCTTT
J: TRBJ1-5; D: NA; V: TRBV6-5; size: NA; CDR3: CASSTGYHSNQPQHF; DNA: TGTGCCAGCAGTACCGGGTACCATAGCAATCAGCCCCAGCATTTT
J: TRBJ2-5; D: NA; V: TRBV29-1; size: NA; CDR3: CSVLWETQYF; DNA: TGCAGCGTTCTATGGGAGACCCAGTACTTC
J: TRBJ1-4; D: NA; V: TRBV7-6; size: NA; CDR3: CASSLFGLGEKLFF; DNA: TGTGCCAGCAGCTTATTTGGGCTTGGTGAAAAACTGTTTTTT
J: TRBJ1-4; D: NA; V: TRBV6-5; size: NA; CDR3: CASSWGRDEKLFF; DNA: TGTGCCAGCAGCTGGGGGCGGGATGAAAAACTGTTTTTT
J: TRBJ1-2; D: NA; V: TRBV9; size: NA; CDR3: CASSAHAGDSNYGYTF; DNA: TGTGCCAGCAGCGCCCATGCGGGGGACTCTAACTATGGCTACACCTTC
J: TRBJ2-3; D: TRBD1; V: TRBV19; size: NA; CDR3: CASSAGTGTGTDTQYF; DNA: TGTGCCAGTAGCGCAGGGACAGGGACAGGCACAGATACGCAGTATTTT
J: TRBJ1-4; D: TRBD1; V: TRBV27; size: once; CDR3: CARGQAAYSTELTNEKLFF; DNA: TGTGCCAGGGGACAGGCTGCTTACTCTACAGAATTAACTAATGAAAAACTGTTTTTT
J: TRBJ2-7; D: TRBD1; V: TRBV2; size: NA; CDR3: CASIRTGGLGQYF; DNA: TGTGCCAGCATTCGGACAGGGGGCTTGGGGCAGTACTTC
J: TRBJ2-5; D: NA; V: TRBV30; size: once; CDR3: CAWEGTAVGQTQYF; DNA: TGTGCCTGGGAGGGGACCGCAGTGGGGCAGACCCAGTACTTC
J: TRBJ2-1; D: TRBD1; V: TRBV11-2; size: NA; CDR3: CASSLIPPGQGGNEQFF; DNA: TGTGCCAGCAGCTTGATACCCCCCGGACAGGGAGGCAATGAGCAGTTCTTC
J: TRBJ2-5; D: TRBD2; V: TRBV5-1; size: once; CDR3: CASSFGLAGGETQYF; DNA: TGCGCCAGCAGCTTCGGACTAGCGGGGGGCGAGACCCAGTACTTC
J: TRBJ1-1; D: NA; V: TRBV6-4; size: NA; CDR3: CASSDSSRGTEAFF; DNA: TGTGCCAGCAGTGACTCTAGTCGGGGTACTGAAGCTTTCTTT
J: TRBJ2-3; D: NA; V: TRBV14; size: few; CDR3: CASSQDFDVDTQYF; DNA: TGTGCCAGCAGCCAAGATTTCGACGTCGATACGCAGTATTTT
J: TRBJ1-5; D: NA; V: TRBV7-6; size: NA; CDR3: CASSLGEGAHQPQHF; DNA: TGTGCCAGCAGCTTAGGTGAAGGGGCCCATCAGCCCCAGCATTTT